The present TCR beta chain was sequenced within a study of T cells after yellow fever vaccination. Findings of the study overall: When the response was secondary, it was weaker but reached its peak faster, day 5 versus 15.

There are many counts of this clonotype. Its antigen is undetermined. Germline CDR1 MNHNS, CDR2 SASEGT. V dropped 7 bases and J dropped 4; count of bases not matched to a gene: 9. This CDR3 comprises 15 residues. TCR cDNA was made by 5'RACE template switching, adding a universal primer site and UMIs. Each CDR3 protein is one row after TCRdb ran MiXCR on the 5' RACE reads. The table records around 160,000 distinct CDR3 sequences, more than 5.5% of them present only once. This chain connects TRBV6-1 to TRBJ1-5, with 8 nucleotides matching TRBD1. The sequence was collected from a man younger than 35 who received the YFV17D yellow fever vaccine. The sequencing used CD4+ T cells sorted from PBMCs, collected around 5 days after the first yellow fever vaccination. DNA of the CDR3: TGTGCCAGCACCCTATCAGGGGGCCTGAATCAGCCCCAGCATTTT. Translating gives CASTLSGGLNQPQHF.